The entry below gives a single T cell receptor (beta chain) sequence along with its context. Data came from immunoSEQ multiplex PCR; TCRdb stores just in-frame clones and leaves some out. The data show about a million clones, approximately 72% seen once. Naive CD4+ cells were CD45RA-selected; the remaining cells were memory. The germline V and J ends were trimmed by 5 bases and 4 bases, with 16 bases remaining between them. The CDR3 sequence is 14 residues long. Germline V lookup: CDR1 GTSNPN, CDR2 SVGIG (reference sequence). The data were taken from a study of shared clonotypes between healthy human individuals. Study-level information: Three plates each covered CD4 naive and memory; CD8 naive two, CD8 memory one.

Sequences were obtained from memory CD4+ T cells sorted from blood. Stated subset: CD45RA-negative fraction. The chain couples TRBV30 to TRBJ2-3; a weak D match, TRBD1 (6 bases). The receptor was derived from a man aged 18 to 29 in good health. CDR3 amino acids: CAWDNRVGADTQYF. The CDR3 DNA reads TGTGCCTGGGACAACAGGGTGGGCGCAGATACGCAGTATTTT.